The T cell receptor (beta chain) described here comes from a study of molecular identifiers for immune sequencing clone quantification. General study points: Barcodes shared by identical TCR molecules could lead to underestimated sizes of highly expanded clones. Naive cells had under 1% of molecules in clones above 20 RNA copies, effectors over 97%. Researchers reportedly could pick up spiked Jurkat TCR RNA from one cell mixed into about a million naive cells.

The CDR3 runs 15 residues. Germline V CDR1 and CDR2: SGHDT, YYEEEE. The J segment lost 5 bases and the V segment lost 0 bases, leaving 4 bases of the junction unmatched. In preparing bulk TCR libraries, previously described methods and listed TCR primers were used. TCRdb reanalysed the PCR reads using MiXCR and keeps one entry per CDR3 protein. The data show about 640,000 distinct CDR3 sequences, 20% seen once. This clonotype appeared many times. Antigen: not known. The chain joins TRBV5-6 to TRBJ1-1, with 10 nucleotides matching TRBD1. The TCR was taken from a human donor in good health. Some libraries in this study had Jurkat cell RNA spiked in. The specimen was naive CD8+ T cells from blood, with Jurkat cell RNA spiked in. Subset meaning: FACS-sorted CD8+CD4-CCR7+CD45RA+ naive T cells. The CDR3 coding sequence is TGTGCCAGCAGCTTGGGACAGGGGGCGCGAACTGAAGCTTTCTTT. Its protein is CASSLGQGARTEAFF.